Below, one TCR beta chain is given with its context. Libraries were prepared by immunoSEQ multiplex PCR; TCRdb keeps only in-frame clonotypes and omits some of them. The sample lists several thousand clones, under 90% occurring once. The J segment lost 3 bases and the V segment lost 2 bases, leaving 10 bases of the junction unmatched. The CDR3 contains 17 residues. CDR1 SGDLS and CDR2 YYNGEE come from the germline V gene. This sample was included in a study of tumour-infiltrating T cells in Burkitt lymphoma. About the research overall: Productive clonality predicted overall and progression-free survival.

Specimen: tumor tissue. This TCR was recovered from a human donor with Burkitt lymphoma. The rearrangement uses TRBV9 and TRBJ2-3, with 9 bases aligning to TRBD2. In DNA form, the CDR3 reads TGTGCCAGCAGCGTTGAGGGTAGCGGGAGCGGAACAGATACGCAGTATTTT. Its translation: CASSVEGSGSGTDTQYF.